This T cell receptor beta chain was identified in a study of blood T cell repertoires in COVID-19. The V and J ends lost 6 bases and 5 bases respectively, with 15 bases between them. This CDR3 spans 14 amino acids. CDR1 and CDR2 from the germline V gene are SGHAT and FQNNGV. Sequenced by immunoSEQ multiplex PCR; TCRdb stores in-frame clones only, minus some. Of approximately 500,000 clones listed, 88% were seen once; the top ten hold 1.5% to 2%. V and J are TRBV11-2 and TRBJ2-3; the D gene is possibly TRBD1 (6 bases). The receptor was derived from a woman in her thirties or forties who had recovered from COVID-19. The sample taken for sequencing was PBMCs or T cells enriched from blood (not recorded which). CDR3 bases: TGTGCCAGCAGAAGAGGGACAAATCTAGATACGCAGTATTTT. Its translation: CASRRGTNLDTQYF.